The 9 T cell receptor beta chains presented below share a single source sample, sequenced in a study of blood T cell repertoires in COVID-19. The method was immunoSEQ multiplex PCR; TCRdb's version includes in-frame clones alone and lacks a portion of them. The sample holds some 400,000 clones; about 90% are singletons and the top ten take roughly a tenth. The sample was peripheral blood. These receptors came from a woman aged 30 to 39 with COVID-19, enrolled during active disease.

The CDR3 loop reads CSVEARGQRGETQYF. For the CDR3, the DNA is TGCAGCGTTGAGGCCAGGGGGCAGAGAGGGGAGACCCAGTACTTC. The chain carries TRBV29-1 and TRBJ2-5; 8 positions agree with TRBD1. J was trimmed by 5 bases and V by 3 bases; bases with no gene match: 11. CDR3 size: 15 residues. Germline V gene sequence: CDR1 SQVTM, CDR2 ANQGSEA.

V is TRBV6-5 and J is TRBJ1-5; no clear D. The germline V gene encodes CDR1 MNHEY and CDR2 SVGAGI. The CDR3 extends over 13 amino acids. V lost 7 bases to trimming and J lost 2 bases, with 9 bases between them. The CDR3 reads CASMEGGNQPQHF. The DNA for the CDR3 is TGTGCCAGCATGGAGGGAGGCAATCAGCCCCAGCATTTT.

This rearrangement joins TRBV13 to TRBJ2-7; the match to TRBD2 covers 10 bases. V shed 0 bases, J shed 0 bases, and the junction held 2 bases outside the gene matches. The CDR3 loop spans 16 amino acids. The germline CDR1 and CDR2 sequences are PRHDT and FYEKMQ (reference sequence). For the CDR3, the DNA is TGTGCCAGCAGCTTAGGACTAGCGGGACCCTCCTACGAGCAGTACTTC. This gives the protein CASSLGLAGPSYEQYF.

This chain connects TRBV5-5 to TRBJ2-3; 12 nucleotides agree with TRBD2. This CDR3 region has 15 residues. J gave up 3 bases and V 5 bases, and 4 bases lay outside the gene matches. Germline V gives CDR1 SGHKS, CDR2 YYEKEE (reference sequence). The CDR3 DNA reads TGTGCCAGCAGGGACGGGACTAGCGGGACAGATACGCAGTATTTT. Translating gives CASRDGTSGTDTQYF.

The chain has TRBV7-8 and TRBJ2-3; 14 bases line up with TRBD2. Germline V gene sequence: CDR1 SGHVS, CDR2 FQNEAQ. The CDR3 loop spans 16 amino acids. J lost 5 bases, V lost 8 bases, and 9 bases had no gene match. Written as DNA, the CDR3 is TGTGCCAGCTTCCTCGGGACTAGCGGGAGTAAAGATACGCAGTATTTT. This translates into CASFLGTSGSKDTQYF.

In DNA, the CDR3 is TGTGCCAGCAGCACCGGACAGGGGCAAGCTTTCTTT. This codes for CASSTGQGQAFF. The V and J genes are TRBV7-9 and TRBJ1-1; TRBD1 agrees at 9 bases. The CDR3 spans 12 residues. In germline, CDR1 is SEHNR, CDR2 FQNEAQ (reference sequence). Trimming took 5 bases from V and 9 from J; bases not matched to a gene: 4.

A word on this clone: Other nucleotide sequences from this sample produce the same CDR3. CDR3 nucleotide sequence: TGTGCCAGCAGTGAGGGGGGAAATCAGCCCCAGCATTTT. Translation gives CASSEGGNQPQHF. The chain employs TRBV2 and TRBJ1-5; perhaps TRBD1 as D (5 bases). Trimming pared 3 bases from V and 4 bases from J, leaving 7 bases between. Germline V gives CDR1 SNHLY, CDR2 FYNNEI. The CDR3 consists of 13 residues.

V and J are TRBV3-1 (or the pseudogene TRBV3-2) and TRBJ2-2, with 10 bases that match TRBD2. The V gene end was trimmed by 5 bases and the J gene end by 0 bases; junction bases not matched to a gene: 6. Germline CDR1 LGHDT, CDR2 YNNKEL (reference sequence). The CDR3 spans 17 residues. For the CDR3, the DNA is TGTGCCAGCAGCGGACTAGCGGACTCCGCGAACACCGGGGAGCTGTTTTTT. The encoded protein is CASSGLADSANTGELFF.

The chain is built from TRBV11-2 and TRBJ1-5; 11 nucleotides agree with TRBD1. This CDR3 contains 16 residues. Germline loops: CDR1 SGHAT, CDR2 FQNNGV. Trimming at V came to 4 bases and at J to 3 bases, leaving 5 bases not matched to a gene. The CDR3 loop reads CASSSGTGGFNQPQHF. DNA for the CDR3: TGTGCCAGCAGCTCCGGGACAGGGGGTTTCAATCAGCCCCAGCATTTT.